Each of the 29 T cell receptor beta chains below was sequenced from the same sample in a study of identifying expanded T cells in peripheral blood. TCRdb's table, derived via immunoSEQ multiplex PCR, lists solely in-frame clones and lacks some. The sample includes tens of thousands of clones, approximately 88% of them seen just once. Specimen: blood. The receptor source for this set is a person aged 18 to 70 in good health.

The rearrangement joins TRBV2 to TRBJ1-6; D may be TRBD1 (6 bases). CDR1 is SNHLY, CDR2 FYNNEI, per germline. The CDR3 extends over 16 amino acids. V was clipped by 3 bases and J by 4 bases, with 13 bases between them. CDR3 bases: TGTGCCAGCAGTGATCAAGGGGGGGAGTATAATTCACCCCTCCACTTT. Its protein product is CASSDQGGEYNSPLHF.

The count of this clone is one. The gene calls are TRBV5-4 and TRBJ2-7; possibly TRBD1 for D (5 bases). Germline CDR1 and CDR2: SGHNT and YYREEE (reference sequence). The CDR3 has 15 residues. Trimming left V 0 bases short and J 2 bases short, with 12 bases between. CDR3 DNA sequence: TGTGCCAGCAGCTTGGGATCGACAGTAACCTACGAGCAGTACTTC. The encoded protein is CASSLGSTVTYEQYF. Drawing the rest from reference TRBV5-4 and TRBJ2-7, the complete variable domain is ETGVTQSPTHLIKTRGQQVTLRCSSQSGHNTVSWYQQALGQGPQFIFQYYREEENGRGNFPPRFSGLQFPNYSSELNVNALELDDSALYLCASSLGSTVTYEQYFGPGTRLTVT.

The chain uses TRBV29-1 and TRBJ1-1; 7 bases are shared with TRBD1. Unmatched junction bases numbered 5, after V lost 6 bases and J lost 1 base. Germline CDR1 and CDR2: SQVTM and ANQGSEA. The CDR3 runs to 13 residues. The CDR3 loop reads CSVNRGGNTEAFF. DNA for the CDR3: TGCAGCGTGAACAGGGGCGGGAACACTGAAGCTTTCTTT.

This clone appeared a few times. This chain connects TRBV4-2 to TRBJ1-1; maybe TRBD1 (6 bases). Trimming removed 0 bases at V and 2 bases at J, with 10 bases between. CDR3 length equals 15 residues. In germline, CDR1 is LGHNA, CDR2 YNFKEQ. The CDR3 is CASSQDTQGNTEAFF. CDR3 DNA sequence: TGTGCCAGCAGCCAAGATACACAGGGCAACACTGAAGCTTTCTTT.

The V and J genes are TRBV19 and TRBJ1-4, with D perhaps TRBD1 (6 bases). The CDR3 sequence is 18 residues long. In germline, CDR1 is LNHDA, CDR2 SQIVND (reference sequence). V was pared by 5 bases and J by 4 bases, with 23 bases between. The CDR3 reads CASSVQPGHTSGNEKLFF. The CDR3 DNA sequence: TGTGCCAGTAGTGTCCAGCCGGGACACACTTCTGGTAATGAAAAACTGTTTTTT.

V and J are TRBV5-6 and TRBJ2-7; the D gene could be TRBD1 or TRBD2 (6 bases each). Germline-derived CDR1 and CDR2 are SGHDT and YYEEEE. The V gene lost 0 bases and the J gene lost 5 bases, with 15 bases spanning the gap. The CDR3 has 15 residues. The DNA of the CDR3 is TGTGCCAGCAGCTTGGCCTCGGGGGCCGTGGACGAGCAGTACTTC. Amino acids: CASSLASGAVDEQYF.

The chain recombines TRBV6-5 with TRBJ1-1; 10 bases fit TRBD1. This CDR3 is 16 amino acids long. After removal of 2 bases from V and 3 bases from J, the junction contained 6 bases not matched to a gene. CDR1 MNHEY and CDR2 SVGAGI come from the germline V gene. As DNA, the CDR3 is TGTGCCAGCAGTTACATCGTTGGGACAGGGGACACTGAAGCTTTCTTT. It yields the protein CASSYIVGTGDTEAFF.

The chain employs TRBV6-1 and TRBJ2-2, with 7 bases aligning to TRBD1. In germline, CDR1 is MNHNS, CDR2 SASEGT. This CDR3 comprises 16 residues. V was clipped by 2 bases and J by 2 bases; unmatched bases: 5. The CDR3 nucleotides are TGTGCCAGCAGTGAATTCGGGACAGTCAACACCGGGGAGCTGTTTTTT. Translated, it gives CASSEFGTVNTGELFF.

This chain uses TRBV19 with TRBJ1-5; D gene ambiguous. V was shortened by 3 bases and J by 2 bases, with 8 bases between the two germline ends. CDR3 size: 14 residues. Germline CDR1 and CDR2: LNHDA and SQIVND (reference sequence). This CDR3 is CASSIIRGNQPQHF. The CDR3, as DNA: TGTGCCAGTAGTATTATCCGGGGCAATCAGCCCCAGCATTTT.

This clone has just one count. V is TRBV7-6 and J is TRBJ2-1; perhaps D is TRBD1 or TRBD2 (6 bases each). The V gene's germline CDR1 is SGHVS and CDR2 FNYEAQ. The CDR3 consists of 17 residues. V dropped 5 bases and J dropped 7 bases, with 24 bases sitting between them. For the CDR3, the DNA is TGTGCCAGCAGCCCCAAGATGGGGGGCGTTCCCGCAAATGAGCAGTTCTTC. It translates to CASSPKMGGVPANEQFF.

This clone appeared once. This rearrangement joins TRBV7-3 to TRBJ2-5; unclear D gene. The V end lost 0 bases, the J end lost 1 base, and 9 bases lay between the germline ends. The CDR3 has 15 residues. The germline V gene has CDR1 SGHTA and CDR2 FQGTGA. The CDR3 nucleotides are TGTGCCAGCAGCTTAACCTCGAACTCCCAAGAGACCCAGTACTTC. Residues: CASSLTSNSQETQYF.

The CDR3 coding sequence is TGTGCCATCTCTTCGGCCGACTCCCTTTATGGCTACACCTTC. This sequence encodes CAISSADSLYGYTF. The V gene is TRBV10-3, the J gene TRBJ1-2; D remains ambiguous. The ends were cut back, 8 bases at V and 5 bases at J, with 18 bases in the middle. Germline CDR1 reads ENHRY; CDR2 reads SYGVKD. CDR3 length equals 14 residues.

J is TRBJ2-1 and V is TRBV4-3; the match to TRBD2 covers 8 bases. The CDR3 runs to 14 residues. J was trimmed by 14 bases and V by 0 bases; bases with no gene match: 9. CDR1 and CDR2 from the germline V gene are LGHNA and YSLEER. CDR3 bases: TGCGCCAGCAGCCAAGATCGACGGGAGGGATACGAGTTCTTC. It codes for CASSQDRREGYEFF.

CDR3 sequence reads: CASSLLGQAPYHTQYF. CDR3 DNA: TGCGCCAGCAGTCTCCTCGGACAGGCTCCTTACCATACGCAGTATTTT. The chain uses TRBV4-1 and TRBJ2-3; 7 bases map to TRBD1. This CDR3 comprises 16 residues. The germline gives CDR1 MGHRA, CDR2 YSYEKL. The V gene end was trimmed by 6 bases and the J gene end by 7 bases; junction bases not matched to a gene: 16.

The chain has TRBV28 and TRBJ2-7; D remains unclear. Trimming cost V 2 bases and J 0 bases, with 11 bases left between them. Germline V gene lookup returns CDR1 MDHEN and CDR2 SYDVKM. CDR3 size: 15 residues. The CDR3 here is CASSLAPDNSYEQYF. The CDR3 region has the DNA TGTGCCAGCAGTTTAGCCCCCGACAACTCCTACGAGCAGTACTTC.

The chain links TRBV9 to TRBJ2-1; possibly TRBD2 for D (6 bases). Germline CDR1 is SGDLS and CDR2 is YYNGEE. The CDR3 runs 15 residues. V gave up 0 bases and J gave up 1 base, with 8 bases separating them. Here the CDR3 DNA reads TGTGCCAGCAGCGTAGCTGGGGGGTCCTACAATGAGCAGTTCTTC. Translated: CASSVAGGSYNEQFF.

CDR3 sequence (DNA): TGTGCCAGCAGCCCTGCCAGGGGGGCGGGGAACACTGAAGCTTTCTTT. This sequence encodes CASSPARGAGNTEAFF. The V call is TRBV7-9, the J call TRBJ1-1, with 7 nucleotides matching TRBD1. This CDR3 is 16 amino acids long. V gave up 5 bases and J gave up 1 base; unmatched junction bases: 10. Germline CDR1 is SEHNR and CDR2 is FQNEAQ (reference sequence).

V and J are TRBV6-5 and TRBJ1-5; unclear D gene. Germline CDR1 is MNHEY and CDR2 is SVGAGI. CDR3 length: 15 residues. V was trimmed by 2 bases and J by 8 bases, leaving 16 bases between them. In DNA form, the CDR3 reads TGTGCCAGCAGTTACCCGGCCATATCTATGGAGCCCCAGCATTTT. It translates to CASSYPAISMEPQHF.

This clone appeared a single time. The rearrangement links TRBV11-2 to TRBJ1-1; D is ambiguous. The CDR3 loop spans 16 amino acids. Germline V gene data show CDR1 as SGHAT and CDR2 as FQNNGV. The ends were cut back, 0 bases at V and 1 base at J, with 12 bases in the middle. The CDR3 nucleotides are TGTGCCAGCAGCTTAGAAGCACGGGAACCGAACACTGAAGCTTTCTTT. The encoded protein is CASSLEAREPNTEAFF.

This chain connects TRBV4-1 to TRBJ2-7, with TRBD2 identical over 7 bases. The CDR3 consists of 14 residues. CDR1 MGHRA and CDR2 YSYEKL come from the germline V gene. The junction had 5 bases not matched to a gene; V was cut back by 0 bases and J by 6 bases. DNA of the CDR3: TGCGCCAGCAGCCAAGAAAGGGCTAGCGGCGAGCAGTACTTC. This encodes CASSQERASGEQYF.

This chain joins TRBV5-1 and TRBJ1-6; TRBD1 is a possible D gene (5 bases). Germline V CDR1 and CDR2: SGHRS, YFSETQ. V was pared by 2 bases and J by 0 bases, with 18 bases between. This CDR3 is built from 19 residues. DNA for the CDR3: TGCGCCAGCAGCTTTGGGGACGTTTGGGAGAGCTCCTATAATTCACCCCTCCACTTT. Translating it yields CASSFGDVWESSYNSPLHF.

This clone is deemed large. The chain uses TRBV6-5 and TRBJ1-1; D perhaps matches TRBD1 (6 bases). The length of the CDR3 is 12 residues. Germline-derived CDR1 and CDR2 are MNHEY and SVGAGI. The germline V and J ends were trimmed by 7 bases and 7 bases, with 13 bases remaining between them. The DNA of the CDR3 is TGTGCCAGCACCCGGGGGCAGGGTGAAGCTTTCTTT. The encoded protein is CASTRGQGEAFF.

The CDR3 reads CASSVVAGASGNTIYF. CDR3 nucleotides: TGTGCCAGCAGCGTAGTGGCAGGAGCCTCTGGAAACACCATATATTTT. The V gene is TRBV9, the J gene TRBJ1-3; D not resolved. The germline V gene encodes CDR1 SGDLS and CDR2 YYNGEE. CDR3 length equals 16 residues. V was trimmed by 0 bases and J by 0 bases, leaving 10 bases between them.

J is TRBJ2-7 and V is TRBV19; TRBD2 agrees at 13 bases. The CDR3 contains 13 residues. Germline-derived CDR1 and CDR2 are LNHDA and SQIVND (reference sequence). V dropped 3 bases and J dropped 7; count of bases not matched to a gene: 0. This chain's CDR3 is CASSMGLAGEQYF. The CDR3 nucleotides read TGTGCCAGTAGTATGGGACTAGCGGGAGAGCAGTACTTC.

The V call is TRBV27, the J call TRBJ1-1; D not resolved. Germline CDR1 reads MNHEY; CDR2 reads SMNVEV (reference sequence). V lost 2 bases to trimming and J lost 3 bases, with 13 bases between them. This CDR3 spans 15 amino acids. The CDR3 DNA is TGTGCCAGCAGTTTAACCAGACCCGGAGACACTGAAGCTTTCTTT. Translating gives CASSLTRPGDTEAFF.

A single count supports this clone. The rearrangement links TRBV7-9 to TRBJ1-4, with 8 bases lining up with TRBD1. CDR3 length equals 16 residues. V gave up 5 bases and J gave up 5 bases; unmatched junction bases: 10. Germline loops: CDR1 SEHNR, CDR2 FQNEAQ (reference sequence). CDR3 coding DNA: TGTGCCAGCAGCGAGGATGGACAGGGTGTAAATGAAAAACTGTTTTTT. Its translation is CASSEDGQGVNEKLFF.

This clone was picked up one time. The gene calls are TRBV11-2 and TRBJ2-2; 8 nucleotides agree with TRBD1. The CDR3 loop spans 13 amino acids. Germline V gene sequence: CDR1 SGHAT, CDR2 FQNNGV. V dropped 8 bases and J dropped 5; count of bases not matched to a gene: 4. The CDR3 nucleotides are TGTGCCAGCTTCAGACAGGGGACCGGGGAGCTGTTTTTT. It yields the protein CASFRQGTGELFF.

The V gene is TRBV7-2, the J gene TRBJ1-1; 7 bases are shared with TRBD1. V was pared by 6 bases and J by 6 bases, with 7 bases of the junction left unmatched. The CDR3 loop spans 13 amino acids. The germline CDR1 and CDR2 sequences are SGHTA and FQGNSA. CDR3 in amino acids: CASSSDRASEAFF. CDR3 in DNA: TGTGCCAGCAGTTCAGACAGGGCCTCTGAAGCTTTCTTT.

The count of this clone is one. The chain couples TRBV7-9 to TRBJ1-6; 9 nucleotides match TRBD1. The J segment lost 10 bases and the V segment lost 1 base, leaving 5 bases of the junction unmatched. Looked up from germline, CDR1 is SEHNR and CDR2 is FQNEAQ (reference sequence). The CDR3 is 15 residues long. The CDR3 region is CASSLGDREGSPLHF. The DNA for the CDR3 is TGTGCCAGCAGCTTAGGGGACAGGGAAGGCTCACCCCTCCACTTT. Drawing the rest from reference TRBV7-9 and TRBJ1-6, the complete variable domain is DTGVSQNPRHKITKRGQNVTFRCDPISEHNRLYWYRQTLGQGPEFLTYFQNEAQLEKSRLLSDRFSAERPKGSFSTLEIQRTEQGDSAMYLCASSLGDREGSPLHFGNGTRLTVT.